The 19 T cell receptor beta chains below all came from one sample that was sequenced in a study of tissue T cells after allogeneic stem cell transplantation. Time point meaning: mouse harvest day 7 after allogeneic transplant. Tail vein injection delivered 10^7 T-cell-depleted bone marrow cells and 10^6 splenic CD5+ T cells. TCRdb's table, derived via immunoSEQ multiplex PCR, lists solely in-frame clones and lacks some. The data show about 8,200 clones, with 35% to 60% seen just once and roughly 8.9% held by the top ten. Sequenced sample: gut tissue. The receptor set was obtained from a female BALB/c mouse given C57BL/6 T cells with graft-versus-host disease after an allogeneic hematopoietic cell transplant.

For this clone: Gene names and germline refer to mouse. The CDR3 end lies 1 residue beyond the end of the read and is filled in from the germline J gene. The chain uses TRBV26 and TRBJ2-4; D gene ambiguous. This CDR3 has 13 amino acids. Germline CDR1 KGHPV, CDR2 FQNQEV (reference sequence). Trimming removed 5 bases at V and 0 bases at J, with 6 bases between. The sequenced CDR3 bases are TGTGCCAGCAGTGGGGTTAGTCAAAACACCTTGTAC. Translated: CASSGVSQNTLY. The CDR3, in full, reads CASSGVSQNTLYF.

In regard to this clone: Relative to the germline gene, one junction end is altered; a read error may explain this. These gene names are mouse names. The DNA ends 1 residue before the CDR3 does, and the rest of the CDR3 is filled in from the germline J gene. The gene calls are TRBV5 and TRBJ2-7, with TRBD1 matching over 9 bases. The CDR3 loop spans 14 amino acids. Germline assignment: CDR1 LGHNA and CDR2 YNLKQL (reference sequence). The CDR3 sequence is CAGSQTRDRDEQYF. The CDR3 bases that were read are TGTGCCGGCAGCCAAACCCGGGACAGGGATGAACAGTAC.

As to this clone: Genes and germline are mouse. The read ends 1 residue shy of where the CDR3 ends; the end is completed using the germline J gene. This rearrangement joins TRBV13-3 to TRBJ2-5; 8 bases align to TRBD1. Trimming at V came to 5 bases and at J to 2 bases, leaving 4 bases not matched to a gene. This CDR3 contains 14 residues. Germline V lookup: CDR1 NNHDY, CDR2 SYVADS. CDR3 DNA (partial): TGTGCCAGCAGCCAGGGGGCGCGCCAAGACACCCAGTAC. Encoded protein: CASSQGARQDTQY. The entire CDR3 sequence reads CASSQGARQDTQYF.

In the case of this clone: These gene names are mouse names. The CDR3 end lies 1 residue beyond the end of the read and is filled in from the germline J gene. The chain combines TRBV4 with TRBJ2-1; the D is unclear. Germline CDR1 LGHDT, CDR2 YNNKQL (reference sequence). The CDR3 contains 13 residues. Trimming pared 5 bases from V and 0 bases from J, leaving 5 bases between. The part of the CDR3 DNA that was read is TGTGCCAGCAGCCAATATAACTATGCTGAGCAGTTC. This codes for CASSQYNYAEQF. The complete CDR3 reads CASSQYNYAEQFF. Full variable domain (remainder filled in from reference TRBV4 and TRBJ2-1): ETAVFQTPNYHVTQVGNEVSFNCKQTLGHDTMYWYKQDSKKLLKIMFSYNNKQLIVNETVPRRFSPQSSDKAHLNLRIKSVEPEDSAVYLCASSQYNYAEQFFGPGTRLTVL.

This clone is medium-sized in the sample. Gene names are mouse gene names. The read gets to within 1 residue of the CDR3 end, and the germline J gene fills in the rest. V is TRBV4 and J is TRBJ1-3; no clear D. Germline-derived CDR1 and CDR2 are LGHDT and YNNKQL (reference sequence). The CDR3 is made up of 12 amino acids. CDR3 DNA, as far as it was read: TGTGCAAGCGGGGTTTCTGGAAATACGCTCTAT. This codes for CASGVSGNTLY. The full CDR3 is CASGVSGNTLYF.

In the case of this clone: Gene names are mouse gene names. The read gets to within 1 residue of the CDR3 end, and the germline J gene fills in the rest. The V and J genes are TRBV26 and TRBJ2-1, with D perhaps TRBD1 or TRBD2 (5 bases each). Germline V gives CDR1 KGHPV, CDR2 FQNQEV (reference sequence). Trimming removed 2 bases at V and 7 bases at J, with 12 bases between. The CDR3 is 14 amino acids. The CDR3 DNA, read in part, is TGTGCCAGCAGTCTGGGGGCCGCGGGGGCTGAGCAGTTC. Its translation: CASSLGAAGAEQF. The whole CDR3 sequence is CASSLGAAGAEQFF.

About this clone: The gene symbols are mouse symbols. The missing CDR3 end, 1 residue past where the read stops, is filled in from the germline J gene. The gene calls are TRBV26 and TRBJ2-2, with D tentatively TRBD1 or TRBD2 (5 bases each). From germline, CDR1 is KGHPV and CDR2 FQNQEV (reference sequence). CDR3 length: 15 amino acids. Trimming took off 4 bases at V and 0 bases at J, with 9 bases between the two ends. Incomplete CDR3 DNA: TGTGCCAGCAGTCACCGGGACGCAAACACCGGGCAGCTCTAC. The encoded protein is CASSHRDANTGQLY. The entire CDR3 protein is CASSHRDANTGQLYF.

As to this clone: Any gene name here is a mouse gene name. The sequenced fragment ends 1 residue before the CDR3 boundary, so the rest is inferred from the germline J gene. This rearrangement joins TRBV26 to TRBJ1-2, with no clear D. Germline CDR1 is KGHPV and CDR2 is FQNQEV (reference sequence). V gave up 4 bases and J gave up 0 bases, with 6 bases separating them. The CDR3 length is 13 residues. The CDR3: CASSRQANSDYTF. The DNA read from the CDR3 is TGTGCCAGCAGTCGGCAGGCAAACTCCGACTACACC.

Regarding this clone: Gene labels here are mouse ones. From the germline J gene comes the end of the CDR3, since the read stops 1 residue before it. V gene TRBV12-1 combines with J gene TRBJ1-5; no clear D gene. The CDR3 has 12 residues. V lost 4 bases and J 0 bases, leaving 3 bases between the germline ends. CDR1 and CDR2 from the germline V gene are SGHSN and HYEKVE. The chain's CDR3 is CASSSNNQAPLF. CDR3 DNA (partial): TGTGCCAGCTCCAGTAACAACCAGGCTCCGCTT.

This clone is deemed medium-sized (0.01 to 0.1%). Gene labels here are mouse ones. The read is 1 residue too short to cover the CDR3 end, so that end is filled in from the germline J gene. The J gene is TRBJ1-1, the V gene TRBV13-3; D is possibly TRBD1 (5 bases). Germline CDR1 reads NNHDY; CDR2 reads SYVADS. V was clipped by 4 bases and J by 1 base, with 8 bases between them. The CDR3 totals 13 residues. The CDR3 spells CASSPTGNTEVFF. CDR3 bases read: TGTGCCAGCAGTCCTACAGGGAACACAGAAGTCTTC.

Worth noting for this clone: The gene names here belong to mouse. The read stops 1 residue short of the end of the CDR3; the missing end is completed from the germline J gene. The rearrangement uses TRBV26 and TRBJ1-4; no clear D. Trimming removed 2 bases from V and 0 bases from J, with 4 bases in between. Germline CDR1 reads KGHPV; CDR2 reads FQNQEV (reference sequence). The CDR3 contains 14 residues. The sequenced CDR3 bases are TGTGCCAGCAGTCTGGGAATTTCCAACGAAAGATTATTT. This translates into CASSLGISNERLF. The whole CDR3 protein is CASSLGISNERLFF.

A word on this clone: Any gene name here is a mouse gene name. The read gets to within 1 residue of the CDR3 end, and the germline J gene fills in the rest. V and J are TRBV23 and TRBJ1-1; the table's D call TRBD1 went unverified against the DNA. This CDR3 is 14 amino acids long. Germline V gives CDR1 KGHTA, CDR2 FQNQQP. The part of the CDR3 DNA that was read is TGCTCCAGCAGTCCGGGACAAGCAAACACAGAAGTCTTC. It codes for CSSSPGQANTEVF. The whole CDR3 protein reads CSSSPGQANTEVFF.

About this clone: Mouse gene names apply. From the germline J gene comes the end of the CDR3, since the read stops 1 residue before it. V usage is TRBV19 and J usage is TRBJ2-1, with 10 nucleotides matching TRBD1. This CDR3 comprises 14 residues. CDR1 is FNHDT and CDR2 is SITEND in the germline V gene (reference sequence). The J segment lost 6 bases and the V segment lost 4 bases, leaving 4 bases of the junction unmatched. Incomplete CDR3 DNA: TGTGCCAGCAGTCCCGACAGGGGGCCTGCTGAGCAGTTC. The encoded protein is CASSPDRGPAEQF. The whole CDR3 sequence is CASSPDRGPAEQFF.

Points on this clone: The gene names given are mouse names. The missing CDR3 end, 1 residue past where the read stops, is filled in from the germline J gene. The chain employs TRBV4 and TRBJ1-5, with D uncertain. Trimming cost V 3 bases and J 0 bases, with 3 bases left between them. Germline-derived CDR1 and CDR2 are LGHDT and YNNKQL (reference sequence). This CDR3 has 13 residues. CDR3: CASSYYNNQAPLF. CDR3 bases read: TGTGCCAGCAGCTATTATAACAACCAGGCTCCGCTT.

About this clone: The listed genes are named as in mouse. The read terminates 1 residue ahead of where the CDR3 ends, so the germline J gene completes it. V usage is TRBV26 and J usage is TRBJ2-7; TRBD1 matches at 8 bases. The CDR3 is 14 residues long. Trimming took 0 bases from V and 7 from J; bases not matched to a gene: 5. Per the germline V gene, CDR1 is KGHPV and CDR2 is FQNQEV (reference sequence). CDR3 DNA, as far as it was read: TGTGCCAGCAGTCTGTCGGACAGGGCGGGGGAACAGTAC. The encoded protein is CASSLSDRAGEQY. The complete CDR3 sequence is CASSLSDRAGEQYF.

This clone was observed a handful of times. Mouse germline and gene names are used. The read ends 1 residue early relative to the CDR3; the germline J gene fills the gap. This chain joins TRBV3 and TRBJ2-4; 10 bases line up with TRBD2. The CDR3 extends over 13 amino acids. The trim removed 4 bases at V and 7 bases at J, leaving 2 bases unmatched. CDR1 SNHLY and CDR2 FYNGKV come from the germline V gene (reference sequence). The sequenced CDR3 bases are TGTGCCAGCAGCTCTGGGACTGGGGACACCTTGTAC. Amino acid sequence: CASSSGTGDTLY. From start to end, the CDR3 is CASSSGTGDTLYF.

This clone was seen a few times. Genes and germline are mouse. The read ends 1 residue early relative to the CDR3; the germline J gene fills the gap. J is TRBJ1-1 and V is TRBV26; TRBD1 matches at 8 bases. V dropped 3 bases and J dropped 1; count of bases not matched to a gene: 1. The length of the CDR3 is 14 residues. Per the germline V gene, CDR1 is KGHPV and CDR2 is FQNQEV (reference sequence). CDR3 region: CASSLDRGNTEVFF. The part of the CDR3 DNA that was read is TGTGCCAGCAGTCTAGACAGGGGAAACACAGAAGTCTTC.

This clone showed up just a few times. All gene names here are mouse names. The read falls 1 residue short of the CDR3 end, and the missing part is taken from the germline J gene. The V gene is TRBV3, the J gene TRBJ2-2, with 7 bases aligning to TRBD1. After removal of 5 bases from V and 2 bases from J, the junction contained 2 bases not matched to a gene. The CDR3 is 14 residues long. Germline V CDR1 and CDR2: SNHLY, FYNGKV (reference sequence). The CDR3: CASSKQGNTGQLYF. CDR3 bases read: TGTGCCAGCAGCAAACAGGGGAACACCGGGCAGCTCTAC. Filled out from reference TRBV3 and TRBJ2-2, the complete variable domain reads GPKVLQIPSHQIIDMGQMVTLNCDPVSNHLYFYWYKQILGQQMEFLVNFYNGKVMEKSKLFKDQFSVERPDGSYFTLKIQPTALEDSAVYFCASSKQGNTGQLYFGEGSKLTVL.

Notes on this clone: Gene names and germline refer to mouse. The read falls 1 residue short of the CDR3 end, and the missing part is taken from the germline J gene. This chain links TRBV26 with TRBJ1-4; 8 nucleotides match TRBD1. Per germline, CDR1 KGHPV and CDR2 FQNQEV (reference sequence). With 0 bases clipped from V and 9 bases from J, the junction kept 9 bases outside the gene matches. This CDR3 spans 16 amino acids. The CDR3 loop is CASSLSPGGLNQRLFF. The CDR3 bases that were read are TGTGCCAGCAGTCTGTCCCCAGGGGGCCTTAACCAAAGATTATTT.